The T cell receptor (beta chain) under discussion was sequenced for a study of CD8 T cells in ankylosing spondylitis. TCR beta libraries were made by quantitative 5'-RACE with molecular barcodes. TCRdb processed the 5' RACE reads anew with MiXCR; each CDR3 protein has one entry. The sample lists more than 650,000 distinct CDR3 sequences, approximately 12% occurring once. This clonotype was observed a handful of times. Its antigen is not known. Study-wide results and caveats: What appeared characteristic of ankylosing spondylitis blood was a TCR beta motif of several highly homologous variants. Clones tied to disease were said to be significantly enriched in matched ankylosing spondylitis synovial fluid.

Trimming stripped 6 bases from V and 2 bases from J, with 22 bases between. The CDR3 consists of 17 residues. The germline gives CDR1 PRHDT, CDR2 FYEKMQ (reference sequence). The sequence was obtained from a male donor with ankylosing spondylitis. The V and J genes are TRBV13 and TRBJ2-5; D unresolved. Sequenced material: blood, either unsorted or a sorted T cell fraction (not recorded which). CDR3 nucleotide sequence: TGTGCCAGCAGACTCAGCTTAGAATACCAGGCGCAAGAGACCCAGTACTTC. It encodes CASRLSLEYQAQETQYF.